This entry features one T cell receptor beta chain sequence. Its antigen remains unknown. This specimen comes from a study of shared clonotypes between healthy human individuals. Study-wide context: Those who served as donors were two women and a few men between the ages of 18 and 49.

General study points: Several donors showed sharing of about 5.5% of naive CD4 clonotypes. Larger richness was generally estimated for naive than memory subsets.

Profiled with immunoSEQ multiplex PCR; TCRdb holds only in-frame clones, not every one. The table records about 1 million clones, around 76% of them present only once. What was sequenced was memory CD4+ T cells sorted from blood. Subset of the sample: CD45RA-negative fraction. This TCR came from a man between 18 and 35 years old in good health.

CDR3 loop: CASSESPANEKLFF. CDR3 bases: TGTGCCAGCAGTGAGAGTCCAGCTAATGAAAAACTGTTTTTT. The V and J genes are TRBV6-1 and TRBJ1-4; D unresolved. This CDR3 contains 14 residues. CDR1 and CDR2 (germline): MNHNS, SASEGT. V lost 3 bases and J 3 bases, leaving 8 bases between the germline ends.